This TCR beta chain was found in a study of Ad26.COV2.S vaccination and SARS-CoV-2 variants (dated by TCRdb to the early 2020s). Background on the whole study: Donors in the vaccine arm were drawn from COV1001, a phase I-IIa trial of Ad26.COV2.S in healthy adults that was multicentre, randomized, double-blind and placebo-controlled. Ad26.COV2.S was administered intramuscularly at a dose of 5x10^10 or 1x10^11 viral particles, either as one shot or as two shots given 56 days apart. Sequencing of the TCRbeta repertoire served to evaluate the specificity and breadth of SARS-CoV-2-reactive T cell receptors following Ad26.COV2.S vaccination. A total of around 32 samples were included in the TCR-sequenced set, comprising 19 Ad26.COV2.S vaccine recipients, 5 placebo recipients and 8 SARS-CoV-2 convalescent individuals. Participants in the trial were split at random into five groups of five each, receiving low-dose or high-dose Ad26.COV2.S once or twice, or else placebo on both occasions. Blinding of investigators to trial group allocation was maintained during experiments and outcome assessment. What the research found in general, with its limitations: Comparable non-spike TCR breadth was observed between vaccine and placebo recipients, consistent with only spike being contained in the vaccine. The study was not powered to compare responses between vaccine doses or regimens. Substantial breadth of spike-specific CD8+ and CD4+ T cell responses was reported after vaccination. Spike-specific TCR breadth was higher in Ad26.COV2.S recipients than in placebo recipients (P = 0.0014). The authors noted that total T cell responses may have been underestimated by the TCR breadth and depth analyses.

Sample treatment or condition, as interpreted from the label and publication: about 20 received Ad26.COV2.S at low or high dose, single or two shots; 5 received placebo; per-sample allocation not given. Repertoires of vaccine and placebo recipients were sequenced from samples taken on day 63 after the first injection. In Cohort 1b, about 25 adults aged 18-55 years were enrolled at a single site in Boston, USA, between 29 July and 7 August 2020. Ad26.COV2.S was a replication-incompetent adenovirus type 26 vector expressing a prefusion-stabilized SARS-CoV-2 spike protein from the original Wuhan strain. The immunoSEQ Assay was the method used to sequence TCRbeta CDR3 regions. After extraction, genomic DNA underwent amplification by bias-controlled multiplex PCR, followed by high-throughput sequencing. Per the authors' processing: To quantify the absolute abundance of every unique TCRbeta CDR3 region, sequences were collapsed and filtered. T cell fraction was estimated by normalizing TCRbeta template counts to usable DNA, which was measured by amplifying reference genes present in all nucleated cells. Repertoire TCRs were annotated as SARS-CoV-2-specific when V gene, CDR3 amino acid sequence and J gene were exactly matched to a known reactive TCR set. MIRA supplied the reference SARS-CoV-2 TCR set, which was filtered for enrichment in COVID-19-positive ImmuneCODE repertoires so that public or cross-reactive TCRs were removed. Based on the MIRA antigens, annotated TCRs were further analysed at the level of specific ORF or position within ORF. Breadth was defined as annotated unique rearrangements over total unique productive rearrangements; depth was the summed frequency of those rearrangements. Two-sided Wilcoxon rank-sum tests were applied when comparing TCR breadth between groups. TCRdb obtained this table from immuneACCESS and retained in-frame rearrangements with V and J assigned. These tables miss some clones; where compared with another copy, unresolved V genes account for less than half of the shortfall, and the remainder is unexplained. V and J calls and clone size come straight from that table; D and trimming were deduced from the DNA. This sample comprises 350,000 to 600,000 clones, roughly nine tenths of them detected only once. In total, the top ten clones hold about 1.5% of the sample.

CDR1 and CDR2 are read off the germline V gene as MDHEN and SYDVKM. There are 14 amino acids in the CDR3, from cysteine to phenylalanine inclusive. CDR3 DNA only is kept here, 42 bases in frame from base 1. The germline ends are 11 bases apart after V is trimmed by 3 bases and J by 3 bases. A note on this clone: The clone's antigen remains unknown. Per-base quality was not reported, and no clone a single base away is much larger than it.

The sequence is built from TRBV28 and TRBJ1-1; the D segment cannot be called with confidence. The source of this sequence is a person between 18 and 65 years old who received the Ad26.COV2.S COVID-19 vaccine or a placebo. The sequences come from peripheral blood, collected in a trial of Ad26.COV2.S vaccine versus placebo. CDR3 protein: CASSLGILYTEAFF. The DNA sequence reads TGTGCCAGCAGTTTGGGCATTTTATACACTGAAGCTTTCTTT.